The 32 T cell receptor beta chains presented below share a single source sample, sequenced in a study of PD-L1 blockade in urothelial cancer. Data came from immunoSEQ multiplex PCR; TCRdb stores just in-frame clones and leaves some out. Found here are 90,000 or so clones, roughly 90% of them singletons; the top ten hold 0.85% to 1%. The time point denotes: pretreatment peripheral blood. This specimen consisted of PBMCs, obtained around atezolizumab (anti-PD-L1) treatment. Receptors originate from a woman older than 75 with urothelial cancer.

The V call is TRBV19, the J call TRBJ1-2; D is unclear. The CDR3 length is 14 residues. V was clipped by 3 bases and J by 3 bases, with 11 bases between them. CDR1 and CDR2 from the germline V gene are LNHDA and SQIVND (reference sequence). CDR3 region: CASSISSGDYGYTF. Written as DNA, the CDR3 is TGTGCCAGTAGTATTAGTTCGGGTGACTATGGCTACACCTTC.

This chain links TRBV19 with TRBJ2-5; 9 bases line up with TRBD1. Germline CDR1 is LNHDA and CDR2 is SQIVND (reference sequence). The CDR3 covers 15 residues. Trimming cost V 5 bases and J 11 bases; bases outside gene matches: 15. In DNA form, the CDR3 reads TGTGCCAGTAGTTCGGAACCTAACCGGGACAGGGTGCAGTACTTC. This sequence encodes CASSSEPNRDRVQYF.

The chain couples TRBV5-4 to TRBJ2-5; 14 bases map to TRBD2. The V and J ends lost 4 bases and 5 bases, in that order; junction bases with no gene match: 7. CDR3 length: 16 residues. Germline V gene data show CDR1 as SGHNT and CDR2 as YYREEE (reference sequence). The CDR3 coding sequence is TGTGCCAGCAGCCAAGGGACTAGCGGGAGTTTGGAGACCCAGTACTTC. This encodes CASSQGTSGSLETQYF. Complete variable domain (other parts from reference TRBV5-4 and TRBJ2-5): ETGVTQSPTHLIKTRGQQVTLRCSSQSGHNTVSWYQQALGQGPQFIFQYYREEENGRGNFPPRFSGLQFPNYSSELNVNALELDDSALYLCASSQGTSGSLETQYFGPGTRLLVL.

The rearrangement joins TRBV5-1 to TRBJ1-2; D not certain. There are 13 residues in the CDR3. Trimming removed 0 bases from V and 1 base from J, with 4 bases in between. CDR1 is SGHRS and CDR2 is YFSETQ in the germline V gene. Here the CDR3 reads CASSLAYNYGYTF. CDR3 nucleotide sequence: TGCGCCAGCAGCTTGGCCTATAACTATGGCTACACCTTC.

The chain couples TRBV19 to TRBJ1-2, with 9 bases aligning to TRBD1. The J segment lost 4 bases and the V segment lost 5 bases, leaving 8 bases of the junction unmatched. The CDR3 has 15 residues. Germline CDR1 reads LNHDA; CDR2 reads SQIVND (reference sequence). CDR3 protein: CASSPGQGWAYGYTF. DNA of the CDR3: TGTGCCAGTAGTCCTGGACAGGGGTGGGCCTATGGCTACACCTTC.

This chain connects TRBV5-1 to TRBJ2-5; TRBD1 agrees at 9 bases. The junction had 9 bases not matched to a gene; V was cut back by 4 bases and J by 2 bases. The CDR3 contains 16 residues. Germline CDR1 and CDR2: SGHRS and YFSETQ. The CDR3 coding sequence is TGCGCCAGCAGCATAGGGTCGACAGGGGGTCAAGAGACCCAGTACTTC. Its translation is CASSIGSTGGQETQYF.

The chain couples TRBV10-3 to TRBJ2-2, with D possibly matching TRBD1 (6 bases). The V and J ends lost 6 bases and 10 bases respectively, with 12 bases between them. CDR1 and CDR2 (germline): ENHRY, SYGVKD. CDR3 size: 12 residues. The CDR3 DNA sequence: TGTGCCATCAGGGAAGGGGGATCGGAGCTGTTTTTT. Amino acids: CAIREGGSELFF.

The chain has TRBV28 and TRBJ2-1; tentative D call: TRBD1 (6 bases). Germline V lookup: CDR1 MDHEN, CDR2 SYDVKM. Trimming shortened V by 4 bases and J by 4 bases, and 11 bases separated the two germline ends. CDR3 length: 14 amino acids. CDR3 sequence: CASSSSDRYNEQFF. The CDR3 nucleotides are TGTGCCAGCAGTTCCTCGGACAGATACAATGAGCAGTTCTTC.

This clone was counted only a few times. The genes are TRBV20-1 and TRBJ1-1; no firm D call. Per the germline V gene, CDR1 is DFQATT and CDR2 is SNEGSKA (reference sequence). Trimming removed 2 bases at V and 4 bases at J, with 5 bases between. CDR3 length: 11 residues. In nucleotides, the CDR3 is TGCAGTGCTAGAATGGCCACTGAAGCTTTCTTT. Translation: CSARMATEAFF.

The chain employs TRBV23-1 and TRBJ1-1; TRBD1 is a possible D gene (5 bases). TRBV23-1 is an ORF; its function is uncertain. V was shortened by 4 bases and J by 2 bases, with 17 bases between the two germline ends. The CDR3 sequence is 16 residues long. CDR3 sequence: CASSRGYPGGNTEAFF. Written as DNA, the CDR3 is TGCGCCAGCAGTCGTGGGTACCCCGGGGGTAACACTGAAGCTTTCTTT.

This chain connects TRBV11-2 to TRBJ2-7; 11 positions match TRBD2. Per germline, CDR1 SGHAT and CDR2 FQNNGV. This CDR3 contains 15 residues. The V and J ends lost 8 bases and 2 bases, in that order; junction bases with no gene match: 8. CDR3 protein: CASRVRLAGPYEQYF. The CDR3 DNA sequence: TGTGCCAGCCGCGTCCGACTAGCGGGACCCTACGAGCAGTACTTC.

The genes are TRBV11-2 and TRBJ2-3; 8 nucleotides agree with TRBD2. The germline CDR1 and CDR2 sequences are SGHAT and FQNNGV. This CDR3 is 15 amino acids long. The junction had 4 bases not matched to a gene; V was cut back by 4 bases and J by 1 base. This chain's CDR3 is CASSWSGRGTDTQYF. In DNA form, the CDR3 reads TGTGCCAGCAGCTGGAGCGGGAGAGGCACAGATACGCAGTATTTT.

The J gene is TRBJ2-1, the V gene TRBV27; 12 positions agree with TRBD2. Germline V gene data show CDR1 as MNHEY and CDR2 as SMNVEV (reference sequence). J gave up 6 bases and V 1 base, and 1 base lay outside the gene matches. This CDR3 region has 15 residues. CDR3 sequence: CASSLWGLAGNEQFF. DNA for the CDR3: TGTGCCAGCAGTTTATGGGGACTAGCGGGCAATGAGCAGTTCTTC.

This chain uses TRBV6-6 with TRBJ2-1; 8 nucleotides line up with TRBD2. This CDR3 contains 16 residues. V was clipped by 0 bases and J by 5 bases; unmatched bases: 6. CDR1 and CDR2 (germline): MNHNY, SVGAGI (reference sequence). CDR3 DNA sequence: TGTGCCAGCAGTTACTCCCCGGGACTAGGGGACAATGAGCAGTTCTTC. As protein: CASSYSPGLGDNEQFF.

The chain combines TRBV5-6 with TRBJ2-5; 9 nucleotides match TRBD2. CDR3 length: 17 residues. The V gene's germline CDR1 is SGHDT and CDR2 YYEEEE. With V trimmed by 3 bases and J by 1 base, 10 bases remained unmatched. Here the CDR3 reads CASSWGPLAGSQETQYF. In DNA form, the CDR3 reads TGTGCCAGCAGCTGGGGACCACTAGCGGGCAGCCAAGAGACCCAGTACTTC.

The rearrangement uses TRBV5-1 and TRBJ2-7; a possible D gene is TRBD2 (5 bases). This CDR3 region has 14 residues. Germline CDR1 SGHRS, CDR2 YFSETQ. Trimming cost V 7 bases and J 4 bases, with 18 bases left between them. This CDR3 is CASGPEIARYEQYF. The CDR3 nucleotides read TGCGCCAGCGGCCCCGAGATAGCGAGGTACGAGCAGTACTTC. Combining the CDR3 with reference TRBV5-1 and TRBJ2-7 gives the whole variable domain KAGVTQTPRYLIKTRGQQVTLSCSPISGHRSVSWYQQTPGQGLQFLFEYFSETQRNKGNFPGRFSGRQFSNSRSEMNVSTLELGDSALYLCASGPEIARYEQYFGPGTRLTVT.

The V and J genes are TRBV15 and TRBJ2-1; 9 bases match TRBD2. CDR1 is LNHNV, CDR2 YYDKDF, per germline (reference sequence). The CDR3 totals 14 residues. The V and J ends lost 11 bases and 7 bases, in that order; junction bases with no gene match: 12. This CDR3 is CASAVGSGGNEQFF. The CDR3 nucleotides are TGTGCCTCCGCTGTGGGGAGCGGGGGGAATGAGCAGTTCTTC.

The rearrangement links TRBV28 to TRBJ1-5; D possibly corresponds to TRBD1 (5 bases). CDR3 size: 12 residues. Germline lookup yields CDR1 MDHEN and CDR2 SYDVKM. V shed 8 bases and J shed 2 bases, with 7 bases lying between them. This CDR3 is CASGRGNQPQHF. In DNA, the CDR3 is TGTGCCAGCGGCAGGGGCAATCAGCCCCAGCATTTT.

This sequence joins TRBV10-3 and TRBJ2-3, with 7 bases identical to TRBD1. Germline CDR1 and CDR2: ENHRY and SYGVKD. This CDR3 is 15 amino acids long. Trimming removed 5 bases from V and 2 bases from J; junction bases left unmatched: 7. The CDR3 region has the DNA TGTGCCATCAGTCCTCTGACAGGGATCACAGATACGCAGTATTTT. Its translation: CAISPLTGITDTQYF.

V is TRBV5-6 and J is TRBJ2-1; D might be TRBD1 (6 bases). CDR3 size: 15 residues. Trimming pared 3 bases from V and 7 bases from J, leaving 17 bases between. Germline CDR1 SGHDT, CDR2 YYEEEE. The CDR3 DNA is TGTGCCAGCAGCTCCCTCAGGGGATCGGCGAATGAGCAGTTCTTC. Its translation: CASSSLRGSANEQFF.

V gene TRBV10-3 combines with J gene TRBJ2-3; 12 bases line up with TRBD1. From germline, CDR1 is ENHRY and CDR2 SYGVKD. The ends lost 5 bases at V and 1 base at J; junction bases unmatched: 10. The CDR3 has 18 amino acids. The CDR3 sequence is CAISISGTGGTGTDTQYF. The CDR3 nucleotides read TGTGCCATCAGTATTTCCGGGACAGGGGGCACGGGCACAGATACGCAGTATTTT.

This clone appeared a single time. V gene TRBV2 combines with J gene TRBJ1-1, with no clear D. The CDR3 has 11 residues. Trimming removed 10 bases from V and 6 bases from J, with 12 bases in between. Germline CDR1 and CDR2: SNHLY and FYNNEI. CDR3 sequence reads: CAISRVAEAFF. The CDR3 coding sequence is TGTGCCATCTCCCGGGTGGCTGAAGCTTTCTTT.

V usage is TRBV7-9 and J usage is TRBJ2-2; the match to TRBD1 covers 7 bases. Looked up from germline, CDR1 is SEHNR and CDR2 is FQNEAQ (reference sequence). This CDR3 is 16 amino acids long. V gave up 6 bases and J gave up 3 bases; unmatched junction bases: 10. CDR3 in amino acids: CASRFDRESDTGELFF. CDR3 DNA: TGTGCCAGCAGGTTCGACAGGGAAAGTGACACCGGGGAGCTGTTTTTT.

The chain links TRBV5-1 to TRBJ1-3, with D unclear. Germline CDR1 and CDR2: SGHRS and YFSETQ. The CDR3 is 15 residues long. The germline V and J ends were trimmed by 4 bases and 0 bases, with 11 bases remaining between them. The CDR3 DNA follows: TGCGCCAGCAGCCTGCCACAGAGCTCTGGAAACACCATATATTTT. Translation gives CASSLPQSSGNTIYF.

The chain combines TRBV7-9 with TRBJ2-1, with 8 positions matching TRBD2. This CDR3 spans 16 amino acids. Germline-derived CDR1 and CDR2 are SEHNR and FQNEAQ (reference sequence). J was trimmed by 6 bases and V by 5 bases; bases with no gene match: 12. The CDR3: CASSTRLANRFNEQFF. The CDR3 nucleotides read TGTGCCAGCAGCACTCGACTAGCGAATCGATTCAATGAGCAGTTCTTC.

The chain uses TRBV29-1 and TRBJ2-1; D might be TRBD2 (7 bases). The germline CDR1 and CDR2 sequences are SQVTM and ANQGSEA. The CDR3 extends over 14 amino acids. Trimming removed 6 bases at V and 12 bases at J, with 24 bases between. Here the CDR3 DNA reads TGCAGCGTGGAGGGGGGAGGGACGACAATTTGGCAGTTCTTC. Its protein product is CSVEGGGTTIWQFF.

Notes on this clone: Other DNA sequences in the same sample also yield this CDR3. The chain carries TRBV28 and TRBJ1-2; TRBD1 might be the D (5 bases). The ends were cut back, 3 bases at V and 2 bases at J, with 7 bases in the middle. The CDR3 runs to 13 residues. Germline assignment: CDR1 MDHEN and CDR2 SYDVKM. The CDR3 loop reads CASSLGGNYGYTF. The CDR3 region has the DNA TGTGCCAGCAGTTTGGGGGGGAACTATGGCTACACCTTC.

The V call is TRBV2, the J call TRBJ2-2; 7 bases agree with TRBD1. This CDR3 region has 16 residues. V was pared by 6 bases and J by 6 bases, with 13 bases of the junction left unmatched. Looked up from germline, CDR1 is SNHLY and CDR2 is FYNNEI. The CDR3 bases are TGTGCCAGCAGCATCCACAGGGGTTTGGTTTCCGGGGAGCTGTTTTTT. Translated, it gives CASSIHRGLVSGELFF.

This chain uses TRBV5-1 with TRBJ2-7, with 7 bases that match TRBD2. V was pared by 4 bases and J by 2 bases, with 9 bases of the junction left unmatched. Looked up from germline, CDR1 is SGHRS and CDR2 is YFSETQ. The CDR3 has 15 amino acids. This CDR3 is CASSPTSGTAYEQYF. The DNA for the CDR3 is TGCGCCAGCAGCCCCACGAGCGGGACCGCCTACGAGCAGTACTTC. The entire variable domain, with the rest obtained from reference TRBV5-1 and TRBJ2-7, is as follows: KAGVTQTPRYLIKTRGQQVTLSCSPISGHRSVSWYQQTPGQGLQFLFEYFSETQRNKGNFPGRFSGRQFSNSRSEMNVSTLELGDSALYLCASSPTSGTAYEQYFGPGTRLTVT.

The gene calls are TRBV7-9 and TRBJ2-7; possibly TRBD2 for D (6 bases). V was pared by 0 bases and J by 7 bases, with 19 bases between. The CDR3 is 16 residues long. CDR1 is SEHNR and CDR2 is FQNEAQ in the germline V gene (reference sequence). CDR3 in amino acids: CASSLARDLTLREQYF. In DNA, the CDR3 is TGTGCCAGCAGCTTAGCCCGGGACTTAACCCTACGTGAGCAGTACTTC.

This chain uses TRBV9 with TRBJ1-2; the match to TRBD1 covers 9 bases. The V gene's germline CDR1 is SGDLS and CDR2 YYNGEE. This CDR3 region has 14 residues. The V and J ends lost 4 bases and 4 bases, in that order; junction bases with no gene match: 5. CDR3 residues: CASSPQGAVYGYTF. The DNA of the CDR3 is TGTGCCAGCAGCCCACAGGGGGCTGTCTATGGCTACACCTTC.

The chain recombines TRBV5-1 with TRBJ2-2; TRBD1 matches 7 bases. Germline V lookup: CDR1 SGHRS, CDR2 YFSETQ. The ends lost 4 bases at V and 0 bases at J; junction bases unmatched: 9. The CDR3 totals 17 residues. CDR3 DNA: TGCGCCAGCAGCCCGGGACAGATTTTGCCGAACACCGGGGAGCTGTTTTTT. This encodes CASSPGQILPNTGELFF.